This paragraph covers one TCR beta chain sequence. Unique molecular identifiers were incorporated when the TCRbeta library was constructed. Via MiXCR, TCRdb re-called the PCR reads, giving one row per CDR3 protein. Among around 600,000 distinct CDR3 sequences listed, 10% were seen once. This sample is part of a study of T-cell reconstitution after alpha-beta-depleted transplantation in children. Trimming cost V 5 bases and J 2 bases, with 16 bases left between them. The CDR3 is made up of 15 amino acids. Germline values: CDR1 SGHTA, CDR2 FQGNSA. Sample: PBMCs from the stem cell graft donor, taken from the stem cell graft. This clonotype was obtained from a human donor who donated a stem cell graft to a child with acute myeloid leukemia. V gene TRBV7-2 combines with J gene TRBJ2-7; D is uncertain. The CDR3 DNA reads TGTGCCAGCAGCCCAGATTTAATTATGACCTACGAGCAGTACTTC. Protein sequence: CASSPDLIMTYEQYF.